This TCR beta chain was sequenced for a study of cytomegalovirus exposure and HLA in healthy donors. At the level of the study: One earlier analysis, a look at some 180 million T cells, found some 100 million unique TCR beta sequences. Study-wide points: Later analysis reportedly placed an Asian-associated ancestry cluster below the roughly 700-donor mean in N-insertions. Reported performance of the classifier showed diagnosis of cytomegalovirus status with high specificity and sensitivity. Roughly uniform depth of sequencing across donors was assumed in presence/absence analyses.

Use of 60 Vbeta and 13 Jbeta primers characterized the PCR. Here immunoSEQ multiplex PCR was the method, and the copy in TCRdb shows in-frame clones only, minus some. The sample comprises roughly 100,000 clones, 80% to 90% of which are singletons, and 3% to 3.5% rests with the top ten. This clone was picked up one time. The antigen remains unidentified. The CDR3 covers 16 residues. CDR1 is SGHVS and CDR2 is FQNEAQ in the germline V gene. Trimming left V 5 bases short and J 1 base short, with 15 bases between. The receptor comes from a young man in good health and CMV-seropositive. The J gene is TRBJ1-5, the V gene TRBV7-8; possible D gene TRBD1, 6 bases. The sequencing sample was made of PBMCs. CDR3 sequence: CASSLRGGVSNQPQHF. The CDR3 DNA is TGTGCCAGCAGCCTTAGGGGGGGGGTGAGCAATCAGCCCCAGCATTTT.